Listed here are 20 T cell receptor beta chains from one sample, sequenced in a study of T cells in Graves' hyperthyroidism and ophthalmopathy (dated 2019 in TCRdb). The library was made by multiplex PCR. Sequencing was carried out with an Illumina HiSeq 2000. The TCR beta CDR3 regions were amplified from the RNA transcripts. The TCR CDR3 was subjected to a first round of RT-PCR using the HTBI primer set and the Qiagen OneStep RT-PCR kit. The public reads were quality trimmed at Q25 with fastp and then assembled into clones with MiXCR by TCRdb, keeping productive beta chains. Every distinct CDR3 protein forms one entry, paired with its most common genes and DNA. This sample comprises 450,000 to 600,000 distinct CDR3 sequences, approximately 15% of them detected only once. Clones ranked in the top ten supply approximately 15% of the sample. Sequencing was done on a sample of blood. The receptors stem from a woman between 40 and 55 years old with Graves' hyperthyroidism.

This clonotype was recorded a few times. The chain is built from TRBV18 and TRBJ2-6, with 9 nucleotides matching TRBD2. This CDR3 region has 19 residues. CDR1 is KGHSH, CDR2 LQKENI, per germline. V gave up 3 bases and J gave up 2 bases; unmatched junction bases: 11. DNA for the CDR3: TGTGCCAGCTCACCGTCCGTCGGGCGGGAGGGAGCTGGGGCCAACGTCCTGACTTTC. Translating it yields CASSPSVGREGAGANVLTF. The full variable domain, in which reference TRBV18 and TRBJ2-6 provide the parts outside the CDR3, is NAGVMQNPRHLVRRRGQEARLRCSPMKGHSHVYWYRQLPEEGLKFMVYLQKENIIDESGMPKERFSAEFPKEGPSILRIQQVVRGDSAAYFCASSPSVGREGAGANVLTFGAGSRLTVL.

V usage is TRBV20-1 and J usage is TRBJ1-5; 8 bases are a match to TRBD1. The CDR3 consists of 14 residues. The germline gives CDR1 DFQATT, CDR2 SNEGSKA (reference sequence). V shed 6 bases and J 3 bases; nucleotides not matched to a gene: 7. CDR3 DNA: TGCAGTGCCAGTACGGACAGGGACAATCAGCCCCAGCATTTT. This codes for CSASTDRDNQPQHF.

There are many counts of this clonotype. The chain joins TRBV12-3 or TRBV12-4 to TRBJ2-2; TRBD2 matches at 10 bases. This CDR3 comprises 16 residues. V gave up 1 base and J gave up 7 bases; unmatched junction bases: 6. The CDR3 here is CASSLVLAGAFGELFF. CDR3 in DNA: TGTGCCAGCAGTTTAGTGCTAGCGGGAGCGTTCGGGGAGCTGTTTTTT.

This clonotype was counted ten times or more. This sequence joins TRBV28 and TRBJ1-5, with D uncertain. V lost 2 bases and J 4 bases, leaving 9 bases between the germline ends. Per the germline V gene, CDR1 is MDHEN and CDR2 is SYDVKM. This CDR3 spans 14 amino acids. The CDR3 DNA is TGTGCCAGCAGTTTACGTTCGGGGAATCAGCCCCAGCATTTT. Its translation is CASSLRSGNQPQHF.

This clonotype came up many times. The J gene is TRBJ2-1, the V gene TRBV12-3 or TRBV12-4, with TRBD2 matching over 10 bases. J was trimmed by 6 bases and V by 2 bases; bases with no gene match: 4. This CDR3 region has 15 residues. The CDR3 nucleotides read TGTGCCAGCAGTTTATATCGACTAGCGGGCAATGAGCAGTTCTTC. Encoded protein: CASSLYRLAGNEQFF.

This clonotype was observed a few times. Just one base apart from a much larger clone, this may be a read error. V gene TRBV12-3 or TRBV12-4 combines with J gene TRBJ1-6; the D is unclear. This CDR3 is built from 15 residues. With 7 bases removed from V and 8 bases from J, the gap between germline ends came to 18 bases. CDR3 region: CASKNGLSTDSPLHF. The CDR3 DNA reads as TGTGCCAGCAAGAACGGGCTCTCCACCGATTCACCCCTCCACTTT.

In this sample, this clonotype turned up a few times. This rearrangement joins TRBV6-1 to TRBJ2-5, with D maybe TRBD1 (5 bases). With 7 bases removed from V and 1 base from J, the gap between germline ends came to 10 bases. The CDR3 contains 13 residues. CDR1 MNHNS and CDR2 SASEGT come from the germline V gene. This CDR3 is CASTVQVQETQYF. The CDR3 DNA reads as TGTGCCAGCACCGTACAGGTCCAAGAGACCCAGTACTTC.

This clonotype was seen many times. This sequence joins TRBV7-2 and TRBJ2-7; 7 nucleotides agree with TRBD1. The CDR3 totals 15 residues. The J segment lost 2 bases and the V segment lost 4 bases, leaving 8 bases of the junction unmatched. Per germline, CDR1 SGHTA and CDR2 FQGNSA. CDR3 coding DNA: TGTGCCAGCAGCTCCCTCCGGGACAGCCCCTACGAGCAGTACTTC. Translating it yields CASSSLRDSPYEQYF.

At least ten counts were recorded for this clonotype. V usage is TRBV6-1 and J usage is TRBJ1-1; 10 nucleotides agree with TRBD1. With 6 bases clipped from V and 1 base from J, the junction kept 8 bases outside the gene matches. The CDR3 runs to 16 residues. Germline V gene lookup returns CDR1 MNHNS and CDR2 SASEGT. CDR3: CASSTGTGVGNTEAFF. CDR3 nucleotide sequence: TGTGCCAGCAGCACCGGGACAGGGGTAGGGAACACTGAAGCTTTCTTT.

This rearrangement joins TRBV29-1 to TRBJ1-2; D is undetermined. Germline values: CDR1 SQVTM, CDR2 ANQGSEA. Trimming pared 6 bases from V and 8 bases from J, leaving 19 bases between. The CDR3 runs 13 residues. CDR3 loop: CSVPPTGPWGYTF. DNA of the CDR3: TGCAGCGTCCCCCCGACCGGGCCTTGGGGCTACACCTTC.

Notes on this clonotype: A much larger clone lies one base from this, so it may be a read error. V and J are TRBV18 and TRBJ2-5; 7 nucleotides align to TRBD1. The CDR3 has 15 amino acids. Germline V gene lookup returns CDR1 KGHSH and CDR2 LQKENI. The V gene end was trimmed by 4 bases and the J gene end by 2 bases; junction bases not matched to a gene: 7. The CDR3, as DNA: TGTGCCAGCTCACTAGACTCGGGACAGCAAGAGACCCAGTACTTC. Protein sequence: CASSLDSGQQETQYF.

This clonotype was counted ten times or more. This sequence joins TRBV6-1 and TRBJ2-3; 8 nucleotides align to TRBD1. The V and J ends lost 5 bases and 0 bases, in that order; junction bases with no gene match: 7. Germline lookup yields CDR1 MNHNS and CDR2 SASEGT. This CDR3 region has 16 residues. The CDR3 DNA reads TGTGCCAGCAGTCCCAGCAGGGGGCAAAGCACAGATACGCAGTATTTT. This translates into CASSPSRGQSTDTQYF.

The chain has TRBV13 and TRBJ1-2, with D perhaps matching TRBD1 (6 bases). Trimming removed 4 bases at V and 2 bases at J, with 11 bases between. This CDR3 has 14 residues. CDR1 and CDR2 (germline): PRHDT, FYEKMQ (reference sequence). CDR3 amino acids: CASSSRTVNYGYTF. The CDR3 DNA sequence: TGTGCCAGCAGCTCCCGGACAGTAAACTATGGCTACACCTTC.

Points on this clonotype: A much larger clone sits a single nucleotide away, making a read error possible. J is TRBJ1-1 and V is TRBV5-4; 8 bases match TRBD1. Germline CDR1 is SGHNT and CDR2 is YYREEE (reference sequence). This CDR3 contains 14 residues. V lost 3 bases and J lost 4; bases outside the gene matches: 5. Written as DNA, the CDR3 is TGTGCCAGCAGCTCGACAGGGGTGTGCACTGAAGCTTTCTTT. Protein sequence: CASSSTGVCTEAFF.

This clonotype showed up just a few times. The V and J genes are TRBV20-1 and TRBJ2-3; 12 bases are shared with TRBD2. V dropped 4 bases and J dropped 5; count of bases not matched to a gene: 4. This CDR3 has 14 residues. Germline V gene sequence: CDR1 DFQATT, CDR2 SNEGSKA (reference sequence). The CDR3 nucleotides read TGCAGTGCTAAACTAGCGGGAGGACTAGATACGCAGTATTTT. Translating gives CSAKLAGGLDTQYF.

This clonotype came up many times. This chain joins TRBV12-5 and TRBJ2-1, with D possibly being TRBD2 (5 bases). The CDR3 has 15 residues. V lost 0 bases, J lost 9 bases, and 15 bases lay in between. Germline V lookup: CDR1 LGHNT, CDR2 FRNRAP. CDR3 sequence reads: CASGLVGGGIGEQFF. The DNA of the CDR3 is TGTGCTAGTGGTTTGGTAGGAGGCGGAATAGGTGAGCAGTTCTTC.

This clonotype was seen ten or more times. The V and J genes are TRBV20-1 and TRBJ1-1; D is undetermined. Germline CDR1 is DFQATT and CDR2 is SNEGSKA (reference sequence). The CDR3 length is 12 residues. Trimming left V 5 bases short and J 4 bases short, with 11 bases between. The CDR3 loop reads CSAAREVTEAFF. The CDR3 DNA sequence: TGCAGTGCTGCGAGGGAGGTCACTGAAGCTTTCTTT.

This clonotype has only a few counts. This sequence joins TRBV5-1 and TRBJ2-5; D is uncertain. Germline values: CDR1 SGHRS, CDR2 YFSETQ. This CDR3 spans 14 amino acids. V was shortened by 4 bases and J by 6 bases, with 16 bases between the two germline ends. CDR3 nucleotide sequence: TGCGCCAGCAGCACGGGCCCAGGAATGAAGACCCAGTACTTC. It codes for CASSTGPGMKTQYF. The full variable domain, completed using reference TRBV5-1 and TRBJ2-5, is KAGVTQTPRYLIKTRGQQVTLSCSPISGHRSVSWYQQTPGQGLQFLFEYFSETQRNKGNFPGRFSGRQFSNSRSEMNVSTLELGDSALYLCASSTGPGMKTQYFGPGTRLLVL.

This clonotype was seen at least ten times. This chain connects TRBV6-1 to TRBJ2-7; 12 bases align to TRBD2. Germline V gene data show CDR1 as MNHNS and CDR2 as SASEGT. The CDR3 contains 15 residues. V gave up 6 bases and J gave up 4 bases; unmatched junction bases: 7. The CDR3 region is CASRGLAGSGYEQYF. CDR3 bases: TGTGCCAGCAGAGGACTAGCGGGAAGTGGTTACGAGCAGTACTTC.

The table lists this clonotype with many counts. V usage is TRBV7-8 and J usage is TRBJ2-7, with TRBD2 matching 7 bases. Looked up from germline, CDR1 is SGHVS and CDR2 is FQNEAQ. The CDR3 has 12 amino acids. V was clipped by 5 bases and J by 10 bases; unmatched bases: 8. CDR3 in DNA: TGTGCCAGCAGCGTCCCTAGCGGTATTCAGTACTTC. Protein: CASSVPSGIQYF.